Detailed here is one T cell receptor (beta chain). The sample is drawn from a study of blood T cell repertoires in COVID-19. Overall study context: Material from acute and convalescent COVID-19 was sourced from the United States, Italy and Spain. PBMCs, B-cell-depleted T cells, or T cells provided the cDNA or gDNA that made up the material.

The CDR3 has 18 residues. Germline V gene lookup returns CDR1 SGHRS and CDR2 YFSETQ. V was trimmed by 0 bases and J by 1 base, leaving 18 bases between them. Methods used by the authors: The authors estimated nucleated cell counts from reference gene primer amplification. TCRdb's table, derived via immunoSEQ multiplex PCR, lists solely in-frame clones and lacks some. V, J and clone size derive from that table, while D and trimming were established from the DNA sequence. This sample has around 240,000 clones, with 83% found just once. What was sequenced was peripheral blood. V usage is TRBV5-1 and J usage is TRBJ2-3, with D possibly TRBD2 on 6 matching bases. The sequence derives from a woman aged 50 to 60 with acute or convalescent COVID-19. The CDR3 sequence is CASSLDSPIWEGTDTQYF. In DNA, the CDR3 is TGCGCCAGCAGCTTGGATTCGCCTATCTGGGAGGGCACAGATACGCAGTATTTT.